Listed here is a single T cell receptor beta chain. Antigen: not known. Blood sampling was done at baseline, cycle 4 day 1, and cycle 7 day 1. The entry originates in a study of OX40 agonist ivuxolimab in advanced cancers. Germline V CDR1 and CDR2: SGHRS, YFSETQ. Trimming stripped 4 bases from V and 2 bases from J, with 13 bases between. The length of the CDR3 is 14 residues. Study observations and caveats: Expanded clones tended on average to be more numerous among CD8+ T cells than CD4+.

Assay used: immunoSEQ multiplex PCR; TCRdb lists only in-frame clones, some missing. This table has around 72,000 clones, roughly 90% appearing once. The sequencing used CD4+ or CD8+ T cells sorted from blood, collected in a trial of the OX40 agonist ivuxolimab. The rearrangement links TRBV5-1 to TRBJ2-7, with D maybe TRBD2 (6 bases). The sequence derives from an adult with an advanced solid tumor such as melanoma, head and neck, liver or kidney cancer. Here the CDR3 reads CASSLDGGTYEQYF. CDR3 nucleotides: TGCGCCAGCAGCCTGGATGGGGGGACCTACGAGCAGTACTTC.